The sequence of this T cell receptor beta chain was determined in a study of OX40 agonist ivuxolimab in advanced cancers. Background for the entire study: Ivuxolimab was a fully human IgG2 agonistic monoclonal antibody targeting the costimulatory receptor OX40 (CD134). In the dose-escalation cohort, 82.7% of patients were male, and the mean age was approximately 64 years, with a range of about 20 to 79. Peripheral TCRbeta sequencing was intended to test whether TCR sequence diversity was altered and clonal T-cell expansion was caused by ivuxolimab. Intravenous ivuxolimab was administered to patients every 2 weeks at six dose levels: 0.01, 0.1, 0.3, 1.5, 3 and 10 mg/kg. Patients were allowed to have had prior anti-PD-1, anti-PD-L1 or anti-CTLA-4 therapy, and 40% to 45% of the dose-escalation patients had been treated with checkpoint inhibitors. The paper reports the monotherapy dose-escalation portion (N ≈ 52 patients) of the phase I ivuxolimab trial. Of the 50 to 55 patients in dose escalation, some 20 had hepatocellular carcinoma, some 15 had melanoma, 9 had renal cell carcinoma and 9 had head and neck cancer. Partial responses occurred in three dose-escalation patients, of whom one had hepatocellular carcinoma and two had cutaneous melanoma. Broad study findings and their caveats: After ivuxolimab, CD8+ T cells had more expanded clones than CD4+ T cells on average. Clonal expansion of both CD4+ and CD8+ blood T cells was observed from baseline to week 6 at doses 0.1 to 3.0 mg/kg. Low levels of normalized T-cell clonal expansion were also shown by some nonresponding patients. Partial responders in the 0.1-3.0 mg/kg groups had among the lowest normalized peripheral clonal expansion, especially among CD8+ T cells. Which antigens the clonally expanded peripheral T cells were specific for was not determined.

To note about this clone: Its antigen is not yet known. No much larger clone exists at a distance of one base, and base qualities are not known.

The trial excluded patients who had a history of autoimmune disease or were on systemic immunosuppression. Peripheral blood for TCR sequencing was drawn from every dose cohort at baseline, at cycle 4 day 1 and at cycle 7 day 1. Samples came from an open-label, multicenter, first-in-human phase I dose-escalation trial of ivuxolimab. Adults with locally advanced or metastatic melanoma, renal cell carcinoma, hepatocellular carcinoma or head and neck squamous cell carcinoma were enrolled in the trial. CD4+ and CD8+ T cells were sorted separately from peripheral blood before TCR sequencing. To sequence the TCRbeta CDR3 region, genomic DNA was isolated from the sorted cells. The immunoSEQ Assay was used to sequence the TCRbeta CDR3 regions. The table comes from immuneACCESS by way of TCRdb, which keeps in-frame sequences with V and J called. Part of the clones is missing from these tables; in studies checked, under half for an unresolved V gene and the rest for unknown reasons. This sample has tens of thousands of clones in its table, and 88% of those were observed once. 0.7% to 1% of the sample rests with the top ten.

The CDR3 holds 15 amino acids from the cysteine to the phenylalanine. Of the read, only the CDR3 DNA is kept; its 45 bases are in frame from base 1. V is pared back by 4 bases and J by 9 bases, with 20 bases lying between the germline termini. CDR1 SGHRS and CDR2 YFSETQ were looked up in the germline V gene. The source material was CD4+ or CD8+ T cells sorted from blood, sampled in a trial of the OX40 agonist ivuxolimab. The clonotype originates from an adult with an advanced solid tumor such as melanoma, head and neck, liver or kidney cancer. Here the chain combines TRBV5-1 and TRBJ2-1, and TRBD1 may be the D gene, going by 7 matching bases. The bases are TGCGCCAGCAGCCCCGGAGGGGGCGGTAGATTTGAGCAGTTCTTC. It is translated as CASSPGGGGRFEQFF.